This TCR beta chain is drawn from a study of CD8+CD57+ T cells in acquired aplastic anemia. The authors sequenced patients whose flow cytometry had shown CD8+CD57+ cell expansion. The length of the CDR3 is 13 residues. Germline lookup yields CDR1 DFQATT and CDR2 SNEGSKA (reference sequence). V lost 0 bases to trimming and J lost 1 base, with 7 bases between them. Study results and caveats: Both patients and controls carried the same twenty-nine CD8+ CDR3 sequences.

The sample holds a few counts of this clonotype. Its specificity is unknown. Genomic DNA templated the TCR beta VDJ and CDR3 profiling. MiXCR was run by TCRdb on the reads, yielding one entry per CDR3 protein. Of 75,000 to 80,000 distinct CDR3 sequences detected, less than 85% appear once; the ten largest clones hold approximately 80%. This clonotype was sampled from a human donor with aplastic anemia. This chain links TRBV20-1 with TRBJ2-7; the D is unclear. Sequencing was done on a sample of sorted CD4+, CD8+, or CD8+CD57+ T cells (not recorded which) from PBMCs. The CDR3 region has the DNA TGCAGTGCTAGAGACGCAAATTCCTACGAGCAGTACTTC. As protein: CSARDANSYEQYF.